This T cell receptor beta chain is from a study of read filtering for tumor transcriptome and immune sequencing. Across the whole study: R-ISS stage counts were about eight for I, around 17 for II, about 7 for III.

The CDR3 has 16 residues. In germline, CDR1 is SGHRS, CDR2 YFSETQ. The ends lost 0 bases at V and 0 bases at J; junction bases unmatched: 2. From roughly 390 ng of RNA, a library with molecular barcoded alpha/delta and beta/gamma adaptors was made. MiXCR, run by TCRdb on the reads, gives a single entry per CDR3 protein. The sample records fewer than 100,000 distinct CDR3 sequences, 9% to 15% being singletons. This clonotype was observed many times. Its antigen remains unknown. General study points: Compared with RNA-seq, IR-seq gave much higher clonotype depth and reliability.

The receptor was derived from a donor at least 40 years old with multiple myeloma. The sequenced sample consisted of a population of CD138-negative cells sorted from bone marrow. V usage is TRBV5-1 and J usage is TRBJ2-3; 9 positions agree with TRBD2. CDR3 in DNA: TGCGCCAGCAGCTTGGGGCTAGCGGGGAGCACAGATACGCAGTATTTT. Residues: CASSLGLAGSTDTQYF.